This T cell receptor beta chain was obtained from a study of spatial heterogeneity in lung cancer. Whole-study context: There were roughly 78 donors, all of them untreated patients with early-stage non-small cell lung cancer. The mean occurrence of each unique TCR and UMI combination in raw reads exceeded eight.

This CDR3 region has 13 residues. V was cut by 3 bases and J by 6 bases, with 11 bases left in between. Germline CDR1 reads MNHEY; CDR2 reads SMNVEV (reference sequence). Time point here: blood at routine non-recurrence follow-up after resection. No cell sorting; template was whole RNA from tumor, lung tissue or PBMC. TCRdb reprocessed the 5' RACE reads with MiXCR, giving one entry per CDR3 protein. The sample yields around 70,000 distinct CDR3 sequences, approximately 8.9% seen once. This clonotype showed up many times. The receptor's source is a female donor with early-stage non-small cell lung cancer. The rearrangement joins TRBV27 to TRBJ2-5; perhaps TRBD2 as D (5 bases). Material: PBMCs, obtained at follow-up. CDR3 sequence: CASSFRLTKTQYF. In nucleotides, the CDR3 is TGTGCCAGCAGTTTCAGGTTGACTAAGACCCAGTACTTC.